This record looks at one T cell receptor beta chain sequence and its context. The data belong to a study of T cell responses to AZD1222 COVID-19 vaccine. The assay was immunoSEQ multiplex PCR, and TCRdb's table has in-frame clones only and misses some. The table lists 100,000 or so clones, about 89% of them singletons, with about 3.7% in the top ten. The germline CDR1 and CDR2 sequences are GTSNPN and SVGIG (reference sequence). The CDR3 spans 14 residues. V was clipped by 5 bases and J by 6 bases; unmatched bases: 10. The receptor comes from an adult in good health. V is TRBV30 and J is TRBJ2-3; 8 nucleotides line up with TRBD2. Sequences were derived from peripheral blood, sampled on day 0 of AZD1222 vaccination. The chain's CDR3 is CAWGRVAGGDTQYF. The CDR3 nucleotides are TGTGCCTGGGGGCGCGTGGCGGGGGGTGATACGCAGTATTTT.